The 12 T cell receptor beta chains given below trace back to one sample, sequenced in a study of T-cell reconstitution after alpha-beta-depleted transplantation in children. This sample's TCRbeta library carried unique molecular identifier barcodes. TCRdb reprocessed the PCR reads with MiXCR, giving one entry per CDR3 protein. Of approximately 400,000 distinct CDR3 sequences in the sample, about a tenth were seen once. The starting material was PBMCs from the stem cell graft donor, obtained from the stem cell graft. These receptors were obtained from a human donor who donated a stem cell graft to a child with acute myeloid leukemia.

This clonotype was seen only a few times. CDR3 in DNA: TGTGCCAGCAAAACGGCAGGGACAGGGGGCCACTTTCGCACAGATACGCAGTATTTT. Its protein is CASKTAGTGGHFRTDTQYF. This rearrangement joins TRBV21-1 to TRBJ2-3; the tabulated D call, TRBD1, remains unverified against the DNA. TRBV21-1 is recorded as a pseudogene. The length of the CDR3 is 19 residues.

The chain employs TRBV20-1 and TRBJ2-5, with D tentatively TRBD2 (5 bases). The CDR3 contains 15 residues. Germline CDR1 is DFQATT and CDR2 is SNEGSKA (reference sequence). V was cut by 0 bases and J by 0 bases, with 11 bases left in between. CDR3 in amino acids: CSARDLRADQETQYF. CDR3 coding DNA: TGCAGTGCTAGAGATTTGCGGGCGGACCAAGAGACCCAGTACTTC.

This clonotype was observed many times. The chain carries TRBV14 and TRBJ2-3, with 7 bases matching TRBD1. The junction had 3 bases not matched to a gene; V was cut back by 3 bases and J by 3 bases. The germline V gene encodes CDR1 SGHDN and CDR2 FVKESK. This CDR3 has 14 residues. The CDR3 nucleotides read TGTGCCAGCAGCCATTACAGGGGTACAGATACGCAGTATTTT. The encoded protein is CASSHYRGTDTQYF.

The chain uses TRBV20-1 and TRBJ2-5; D is possibly TRBD2 (5 bases). CDR3 size: 14 residues. Germline V gene sequence: CDR1 DFQATT, CDR2 SNEGSKA (reference sequence). The germline V and J ends were trimmed by 2 bases and 0 bases, with 10 bases remaining between them. The CDR3 protein is CSARRPGYQETQYF. In DNA form, the CDR3 reads TGCAGTGCTAGAAGGCCGGGGTACCAAGAGACCCAGTACTTC.

Only a few counts were recorded for this clonotype. The J gene is TRBJ2-1, the V gene TRBV4-3; TRBD2 aligns across 8 bases. The germline CDR1 and CDR2 sequences are LGHNA and YSLEER. The CDR3 spans 15 residues. J gave up 3 bases and V 1 base, and 2 bases lay outside the gene matches. The DNA of the CDR3 is TGCGCCAGCAGCCAAGTCGGGAGGGTCTACAATGAGCAGTTCTTC. Protein sequence: CASSQVGRVYNEQFF.

This chain connects TRBV4-3 to TRBJ2-2; either TRBD1 or TRBD2 may supply D (5 bases each). V lost 0 bases and J 5 bases, leaving 10 bases between the germline ends. The CDR3 totals 15 residues. The germline V gene encodes CDR1 LGHNA and CDR2 YSLEER. CDR3 protein: CASSQERGRTGELFF. The CDR3 DNA sequence: TGCGCCAGCAGCCAAGAGAGGGGTCGGACCGGGGAGCTGTTTTTT.

The chain uses TRBV5-1 and TRBJ1-1; D is unresolved. CDR1 and CDR2 (germline): SGHRS, YFSETQ. CDR3 length: 15 amino acids. V was pared by 4 bases and J by 3 bases, with 16 bases between. CDR3 residues: CASSPGGVLDTEAFF. CDR3 bases: TGCGCCAGCAGCCCTGGTGGGGTCCTGGACACTGAAGCTTTCTTT.

This clonotype has a handful of counts. The chain combines TRBV7-9 with TRBJ1-2, with 7 bases identical to TRBD1. The ends lost 5 bases at V and 8 bases at J; junction bases unmatched: 8. Per the germline V gene, CDR1 is SEHNR and CDR2 is FQNEAQ (reference sequence). The CDR3 loop spans 13 amino acids. Here the CDR3 reads CASSAPTGEGYTF. The CDR3 coding sequence is TGTGCCAGCAGCGCCCCTACAGGGGAAGGCTACACCTTC.

This clonotype was found a few times. This chain connects TRBV12-3 or TRBV12-4 to TRBJ1-6; TRBD1 aligns across 8 bases. The CDR3 sequence is 13 residues long. V dropped 6 bases and J dropped 10; count of bases not matched to a gene: 5. The CDR3 nucleotides are TGTGCCAGCAGCCAGACAGGGGTGTCACCCCTCCACTTT. This codes for CASSQTGVSPLHF.

This chain joins TRBV10-3 and TRBJ2-1; the match to TRBD2 covers 11 bases. From germline, CDR1 is ENHRY and CDR2 SYGVKD. The CDR3 is 18 amino acids. Germline trimming cut 4 bases from V and 0 bases from J; bases unmatched to any gene: 8. The CDR3 spells CAISAPLAGVVSYNEQFF. In nucleotides, the CDR3 is TGTGCCATCAGTGCCCCACTAGCGGGGGTGGTCTCCTACAATGAGCAGTTCTTC.

This clonotype was counted between two and nine times. The V and J genes are TRBV7-6 and TRBJ2-2; 10 bases fit TRBD2. CDR3 size: 17 residues. The V gene's germline CDR1 is SGHVS and CDR2 FNYEAQ. V was pared by 6 bases and J by 1 base, with 8 bases of the junction left unmatched. The CDR3 sequence: CASSYGTSGENTGELFF. The CDR3 DNA follows: TGTGCCAGCAGTTATGGAACTAGCGGGGAGAACACCGGGGAGCTGTTTTTT.

Only a few counts were recorded for this clonotype. The V call is TRBV5-1, the J call TRBJ1-1, with D tentatively TRBD1 (6 bases). This CDR3 has 14 residues. Trimming removed 0 bases from V and 11 bases from J, with 17 bases in between. Looked up from germline, CDR1 is SGHRS and CDR2 is YFSETQ. CDR3 sequence reads: CASSLVWDTREAFF. Here the CDR3 DNA reads TGCGCCAGCAGCTTGGTGTGGGACACCCGGGAGGCTTTCTTT. Drawing the rest from reference TRBV5-1 and TRBJ1-1, the complete variable domain is KAGVTQTPRYLIKTRGQQVTLSCSPISGHRSVSWYQQTPGQGLQFLFEYFSETQRNKGNFPGRFSGRQFSNSRSEMNVSTLELGDSALYLCASSLVWDTREAFFGQGTRLTVV.